The present TCR beta chain was sequenced within a study of cytomegalovirus exposure and HLA in healthy donors. Study outcomes and limitations: An Asian-associated ancestry cluster reportedly showed fewer N-insertions than the roughly 700-donor mean in a later analysis. Immune exposure was documented only through CMV serostatus.

On this clone itself: Its antigen is currently unknown.

Per the germline V gene, CDR1 is SEHNR and CDR2 is FQNEAQ (reference sequence). The CDR3 spans 15 residues. V was pared by 6 bases and J by 9 bases, with 9 bases of the junction left unmatched. The PCR employed 60 Vbeta primers together with 13 Jbeta primers. Method: immunoSEQ multiplex PCR; TCRdb's copy keeps in-frame clones and lacks some. Among 150,000 to 200,000 clones listed, 85% were seen once. The genes are TRBV7-9 and TRBJ1-5, with 12 positions matching TRBD1. The clonotype originates from a man in his late teens or twenties in good health and CMV-seropositive. Sequenced input: PBMCs. As DNA, the CDR3 is TGTGCCAGCAGTCCTACCGGGACAGGGGGCCTGCCCCAGCATTTT. It yields the protein CASSPTGTGGLPQHF.